A selection of T cell receptor beta chains follows, all from one sample in a study of cytomegalovirus exposure and HLA in healthy donors. Method: immunoSEQ multiplex PCR; TCRdb's copy keeps in-frame clones and lacks some. The sample includes under 150,000 clones, roughly 80% of them seen just once. The specimen sequenced was PBMCs. These receptors were taken from a female donor in good health and CMV-seronegative. The CDR3 runs from the conserved cysteine through the conserved F or W. Fields, in order: J gene, D gene, clone size, V gene, CDR3 DNA, CDR3 protein. A D gene is named only where the DNA matches it firmly. Not all rows give a size; the values are once, few, many and, for expanded clones, a class.

J gene: TRBJ1-6; D gene: .; clone size: .; V gene: TRBV5-4; CDR3 DNA: TGTGCCAGCAGCTTCAGGGGTGGTCACTCACCCCTCCACTTT; CDR3 protein: CASSFRGGHSPLHF
J gene: TRBJ2-5; D gene: .; clone size: .; V gene: TRBV6-5; CDR3 DNA: TGTGCCAGCGGGAGGACAGGCGAGACCCAGTACTTC; CDR3 protein: CASGRTGETQYF
J gene: TRBJ2-7; D gene: TRBD1; clone size: .; V gene: TRBV6-1; CDR3 DNA: TGTGCCAGCACAATGGACAGGGGGCCTTACGAGCAGTACTTC; CDR3 protein: CASTMDRGPYEQYF
J gene: TRBJ1-5; D gene: .; clone size: .; V gene: TRBV7-9; CDR3 DNA: TGTGCCAGCAGCTCCGAACACAACAATCAGCCCCAGCATTTT; CDR3 protein: CASSSEHNNQPQHF
J gene: TRBJ2-1; D gene: TRBD2; clone size: .; V gene: TRBV19; CDR3 DNA: TGTGCCAGTAGTGTATACGGACTAGCGGGGGCCTACTACAATGAGCAGTTCTTC; CDR3 protein: CASSVYGLAGAYYNEQFF
J gene: TRBJ2-7; D gene: .; clone size: .; V gene: TRBV7-8; CDR3 DNA: TGTGCCAGCAGCTTTCAGGTCCCCTACGAGCAGTACTTC; CDR3 protein: CASSFQVPYEQYF
J gene: TRBJ1-1; D gene: TRBD1; clone size: .; V gene: TRBV6-5; CDR3 DNA: TGTGCCAGCAGTTACTCACTCGGACAGGGCACCTGGGCTTTCTTT; CDR3 protein: CASSYSLGQGTWAFF
J gene: TRBJ2-5; D gene: .; clone size: .; V gene: TRBV5-1; CDR3 DNA: TGCGCCAGCCTTGGAGGGCAGGGGGGCTCGAAATTTGAGACCCAGTACTTC; CDR3 protein: CASLGGQGGSKFETQYF
J gene: TRBJ2-5; D gene: .; clone size: .; V gene: TRBV12-5; CDR3 DNA: TGTGCTAGTGGTTTGAGCGGCAACCCTCAAGAGACCCAGTACTTC; CDR3 protein: CASGLSGNPQETQYF
J gene: TRBJ2-7; D gene: TRBD2; clone size: .; V gene: TRBV2; CDR3 DNA: TGTGCCAGCACCGACGCTAGCGGGAGAAGCTACGAGCAGTACTTC; CDR3 protein: CASTDASGRSYEQYF
J gene: TRBJ2-7; D gene: .; clone size: .; V gene: TRBV7-9; CDR3 DNA: TGTGCCAGCAGCTTGAGCTCCTACGAGCAGTACTTC; CDR3 protein: CASSLSSYEQYF
J gene: TRBJ2-1; D gene: TRBD2; clone size: .; V gene: TRBV7-9; CDR3 DNA: TGTGCCAGCAGCTTAGGGACTAGCTCCTACAATGAGCAGTTCTTC; CDR3 protein: CASSLGTSSYNEQFF
J gene: TRBJ2-7; D gene: .; clone size: .; V gene: TRBV7-3; CDR3 DNA: TGTGCCAGCAGCCACAGCGGGCCCACCTACGAGCAGTACTTC; CDR3 protein: CASSHSGPTYEQYF
J gene: TRBJ1-1; D gene: .; clone size: few; V gene: TRBV6-6; CDR3 DNA: TGTGCCAGCACGCTCTACCTAGACACTGAAGCTTTCTTT; CDR3 protein: CASTLYLDTEAFF
J gene: TRBJ2-7; D gene: .; clone size: .; V gene: TRBV30; CDR3 DNA: TGTGCCTGGAGTGTCGGAGACCCGGGCTCCTACGAGCAGTACTTC; CDR3 protein: CAWSVGDPGSYEQYF
J gene: TRBJ2-3; D gene: TRBD2; clone size: .; V gene: TRBV5-4; CDR3 DNA: TGTGCCAGCAGCTTGGTGAGCGGGAGGTCTGCAGATACGCAGTATTTT; CDR3 protein: CASSLVSGRSADTQYF
J gene: TRBJ1-1; D gene: .; clone size: few; V gene: TRBV9; CDR3 DNA: TGTGCCAGCAGCTCAGGACGGGGAACTGAAGCTTTCTTT; CDR3 protein: CASSSGRGTEAFF
J gene: TRBJ2-3; D gene: TRBD2; clone size: .; V gene: TRBV4-1; CDR3 DNA: TGCGCCAGCAGCCCCCTAAGGGGCGGGAGCCATGATACGCAGTATTTT; CDR3 protein: CASSPLRGGSHDTQYF
J gene: TRBJ1-1; D gene: .; clone size: .; V gene: TRBV7-2; CDR3 DNA: TGTGCCAGCAGCTTAGCGCAGGGAGGCACTGAAGCTTTCTTT; CDR3 protein: CASSLAQGGTEAFF
J gene: TRBJ2-3; D gene: .; clone size: .; V gene: TRBV9; CDR3 DNA: TGTGCCAGCAGCGCCTATGATAGAGATACGCAGTATTTT; CDR3 protein: CASSAYDRDTQYF
J gene: TRBJ1-5; D gene: TRBD1; clone size: few; V gene: TRBV10-3; CDR3 DNA: TGTGCCATCAGTGAGGACAGGGTTGAGCCCCAGCATTTT; CDR3 protein: CAISEDRVEPQHF
J gene: TRBJ2-3; D gene: TRBD1; clone size: .; V gene: TRBV5-1; CDR3 DNA: TGCGCCAGCAGCTTGGGGGGGACAGGGCACACAGATACGCAGTATTTT; CDR3 protein: CASSLGGTGHTDTQYF
J gene: TRBJ2-7; D gene: TRBD1; clone size: .; V gene: TRBV14; CDR3 DNA: TGTGCCAGCAGCCAAGCGGACAGGGTAAGAGACGAGCAGTACTTC; CDR3 protein: CASSQADRVRDEQYF
J gene: TRBJ2-3; D gene: TRBD2; clone size: .; V gene: TRBV29-1; CDR3 DNA: TGCAGCGTTTCCGCGGGGGGGCAAGATACGCAGTATTTT; CDR3 protein: CSVSAGGQDTQYF
J gene: TRBJ1-4; D gene: .; clone size: .; V gene: TRBV7-2; CDR3 DNA: TGTGCCAGCAGCTGGGCAGGGCGTGAAAAACTGTTTTTT; CDR3 protein: CASSWAGREKLFF
J gene: TRBJ1-2; D gene: .; clone size: few; V gene: TRBV6-5; CDR3 DNA: TGTGCCAGCAGTTCCTTCGGGGGAGGAGTGAACTATGGCTACACCTTC; CDR3 protein: CASSSFGGGVNYGYTF
J gene: TRBJ2-7; D gene: TRBD2; clone size: .; V gene: TRBV7-7; CDR3 DNA: TGTGCTAGCAGCCCCGGGACTAGTGGTTACGAGCAGTACTTC; CDR3 protein: CASSPGTSGYEQYF
J gene: TRBJ2-3; D gene: .; clone size: .; V gene: TRBV7-2; CDR3 DNA: TGTGCCAGCAGCCAAACTAACACAGATACGCAGTATTTT; CDR3 protein: CASSQTNTDTQYF
J gene: TRBJ2-5; D gene: .; clone size: .; V gene: TRBV5-4; CDR3 DNA: TGTGCCAGCAGCTCCGCAGAGGTTCGGACACAAGAGACCCAGTACTTC; CDR3 protein: CASSSAEVRTQETQYF
J gene: TRBJ1-1; D gene: .; clone size: .; V gene: TRBV5-4; CDR3 DNA: TGTGCCAGCAGCTTGGCTACGAACACTGAAGCTTTCTTT; CDR3 protein: CASSLATNTEAFF
J gene: TRBJ1-3; D gene: .; clone size: .; V gene: TRBV9; CDR3 DNA: TGTGCCAGCAGCGTAGATAGTTATTTGGGAAACACCATATATTTT; CDR3 protein: CASSVDSYLGNTIYF
J gene: TRBJ2-7; D gene: TRBD2; clone size: few; V gene: TRBV9; CDR3 DNA: TGTGCCAGCAGCGTACTAGCGGGAGCTTCCGAGCAGTACTTC; CDR3 protein: CASSVLAGASEQYF
J gene: TRBJ1-2; D gene: TRBD1; clone size: .; V gene: TRBV30; CDR3 DNA: TGTGCCTGGATAAGTCCGGGACAGGCAAACTATGGCTACACCTTC; CDR3 protein: CAWISPGQANYGYTF
J gene: TRBJ1-4; D gene: .; clone size: .; V gene: TRBV6-1; CDR3 DNA: TGTGCCAGCAGTGTGTTCAGGACTAATGAAAAACTGTTTTTT; CDR3 protein: CASSVFRTNEKLFF
J gene: TRBJ1-1; D gene: .; clone size: .; V gene: TRBV5-1; CDR3 DNA: TGCGCCAGCAGCTTGGGTCCAGGGGACACTGAAGCTTTCTTT; CDR3 protein: CASSLGPGDTEAFF
J gene: TRBJ1-1; D gene: .; clone size: .; V gene: TRBV7-2; CDR3 DNA: TGTGCCAGCAGTACCAGGAACACTGAAGCTTTCTTT; CDR3 protein: CASSTRNTEAFF
J gene: TRBJ1-3; D gene: .; clone size: .; V gene: TRBV2; CDR3 DNA: TGTGCCAGCTACCCGGGACATCCGGACACCATATATTTT; CDR3 protein: CASYPGHPDTIYF
J gene: TRBJ2-4; D gene: .; clone size: .; V gene: TRBV6-1; CDR3 DNA: TGTGCCAGCACCGGAGGGCTGGCCAAAAACATTCAGTACTTC; CDR3 protein: CASTGGLAKNIQYF
J gene: TRBJ1-1; D gene: .; clone size: once; V gene: TRBV5-1; CDR3 DNA: TGCGCCAGCAGCTTGGATGCGGTGAACACTGAAGCTTTCTTT; CDR3 protein: CASSLDAVNTEAFF
J gene: TRBJ2-3; D gene: TRBD2; clone size: few; V gene: TRBV5-6; CDR3 DNA: TGTGCCAGCAGCCCTCGCGGGGGGTCAAACACAGATACGCAGTATTTT; CDR3 protein: CASSPRGGSNTDTQYF
J gene: TRBJ2-1; D gene: TRBD2; clone size: .; V gene: TRBV30; CDR3 DNA: TGTGCCTGGAGTGTGTTTCTAGCGGGGGGGCCGAGCTCCTACAATGAGCAGTTCTTC; CDR3 protein: CAWSVFLAGGPSSYNEQFF
J gene: TRBJ2-3; D gene: TRBD2; clone size: few; V gene: TRBV19; CDR3 DNA: TGTGCCAGTAGTAAGGGGCTAGCGGGGGCAACAGATACGCAGTATTTT; CDR3 protein: CASSKGLAGATDTQYF
J gene: TRBJ2-2; D gene: .; clone size: .; V gene: TRBV4-3; CDR3 DNA: TGCGCCAGCAGCCAAGAAGGCGGGGATAACACCGGGGAGCTGTTTTTT; CDR3 protein: CASSQEGGDNTGELFF
J gene: TRBJ2-3; D gene: TRBD2; clone size: .; V gene: TRBV9; CDR3 DNA: TGTGCCAGCAGCGTAGCGGGACTAGCGAATCAAGCTGGGCAGTATTTT; CDR3 protein: CASSVAGLANQAGQYF